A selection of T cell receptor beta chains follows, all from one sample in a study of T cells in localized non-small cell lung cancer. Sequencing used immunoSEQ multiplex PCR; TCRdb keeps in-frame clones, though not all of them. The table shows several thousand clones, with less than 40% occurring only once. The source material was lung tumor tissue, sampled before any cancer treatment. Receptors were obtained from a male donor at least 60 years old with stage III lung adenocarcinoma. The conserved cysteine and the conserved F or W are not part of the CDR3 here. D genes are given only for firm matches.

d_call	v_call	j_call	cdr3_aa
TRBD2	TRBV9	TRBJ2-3	ASSVATIAGGPSVTDTQY
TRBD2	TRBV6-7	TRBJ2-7	ASSYKGLVSEQY
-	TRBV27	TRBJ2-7	ASSLFLGNEQY
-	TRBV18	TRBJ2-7	ASSGPGQANSYEQY
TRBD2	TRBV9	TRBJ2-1	ASSASPWGGGENEQF
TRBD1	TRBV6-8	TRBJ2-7	ASSLDRGPYEQY
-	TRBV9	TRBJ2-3	ASSEGGGTDTQY
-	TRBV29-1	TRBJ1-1	SVERQENTEAF
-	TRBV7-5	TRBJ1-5	ASSLEGPPYSNQPQH
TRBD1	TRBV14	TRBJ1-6	ARSLPGTGLSPLH
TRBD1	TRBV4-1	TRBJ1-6	ASSREVSGTGGSPLH
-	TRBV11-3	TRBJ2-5	ASSLFVGGAGETQY
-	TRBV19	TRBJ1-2	ASNALGGQLSGPDT
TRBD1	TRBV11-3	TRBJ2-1	ASGTLDRGHEQF
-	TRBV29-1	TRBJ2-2	SVATTANTGELF
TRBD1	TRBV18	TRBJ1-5	ASSVDREGQPQH
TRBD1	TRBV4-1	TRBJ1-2	ASSQGGGLNYGYT
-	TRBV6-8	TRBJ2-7	ASSYHRDPLYEQY
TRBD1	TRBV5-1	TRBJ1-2	ASSLGDRTGSAGYT
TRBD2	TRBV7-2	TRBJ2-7	ASSFSGGSYEQY
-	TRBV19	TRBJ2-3	ASSTGHWTDTQY
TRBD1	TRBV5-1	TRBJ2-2	ASSLTATGGFTGELF
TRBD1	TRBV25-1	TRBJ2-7	ASSDLYRGEQY
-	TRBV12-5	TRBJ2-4	ASSDSSNIQY
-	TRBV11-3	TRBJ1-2	ASSQAGFGVYGYT
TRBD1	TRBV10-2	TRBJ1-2	ASSGDREAKDYGYT
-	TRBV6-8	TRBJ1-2	ASSYSDFTGDFNYGYT
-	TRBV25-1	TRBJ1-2	ASSEGGRYGYT
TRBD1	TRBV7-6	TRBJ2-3	ASSLGTSGGDTQY
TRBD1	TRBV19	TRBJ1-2	ASNSDRVPLYGYT
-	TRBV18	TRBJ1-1	ASSPTAFQNTEAF
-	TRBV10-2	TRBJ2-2	ASSGNSDVTGELF
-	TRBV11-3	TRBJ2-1	ASSLRGESSYNEQF
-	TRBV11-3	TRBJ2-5	ASSPRLIQETQY
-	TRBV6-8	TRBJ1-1	ASSWEGTEAF
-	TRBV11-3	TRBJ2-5	ASSNAQGYRQETQY
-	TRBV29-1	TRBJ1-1	SVTDMGTMNTEAF
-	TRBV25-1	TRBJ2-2	ASSPQGTGELF
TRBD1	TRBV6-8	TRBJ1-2	ASTGQGLGYT
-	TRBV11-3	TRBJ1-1	ASSLGSLWGEAF
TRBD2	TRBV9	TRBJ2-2	ASSLLSGGRTGELF
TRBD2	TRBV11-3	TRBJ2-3	ASSNPGGLTDTQY
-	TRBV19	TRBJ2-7	ASSKVRGTEGEQY
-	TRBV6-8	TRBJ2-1	ASGGYRIGEQF
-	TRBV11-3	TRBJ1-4	ASSLGFGGVAEKLF
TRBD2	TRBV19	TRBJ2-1	ASSTETSRGYNEQF
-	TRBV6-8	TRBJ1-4	ASCRDDEKLF
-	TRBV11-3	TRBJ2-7	ASSPHRDTWVEY
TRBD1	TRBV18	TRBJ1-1	ASSPRTPGQGFSEAF
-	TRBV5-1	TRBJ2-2	ASTTQSGTGELF
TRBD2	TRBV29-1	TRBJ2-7	SVVGGSHEQY
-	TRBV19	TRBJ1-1	ASSIAWEGEAF
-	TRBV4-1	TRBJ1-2	ASSQDRLVDYGYT
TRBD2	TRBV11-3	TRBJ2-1	ASSPTAGAYNEQF
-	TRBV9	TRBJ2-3	ASSATGSTDTQY
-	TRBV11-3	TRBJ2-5	ASSSAGLGGETQY
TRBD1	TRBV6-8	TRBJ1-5	AIQGQGNQPQH
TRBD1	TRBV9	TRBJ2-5	ASTEGTGVKETQY
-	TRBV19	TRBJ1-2	ASSSQAGSYGYT